Listed below are T cell receptor beta chains from one sample, sequenced in a study of identical twins. TCRdb analysed the 5' RACE reads with MiXCR anew, one entry per CDR3 protein. The data contain around 550,000 distinct CDR3 sequences, nearly 15% of them singletons. These data also featured in a second study, about yellow fever vaccine responses in identical twins.

Input material: CD4+ T cells sorted from blood. The origin of the receptors is a young woman in good health. The CDR3 runs from the conserved cysteine through the conserved F or W. Each record gives: V gene, D gene, clone size, J gene, CDR3 protein, CDR3 DNA. The D gene is left open where the match is weak. Size is omitted from some rows. Given values are once, few, many or a class for expanded clones.

>TRBV6-5|-|-|TRBJ2-7
CASSYSSKVSSYEQYF
TGTGCCAGCAGTTACTCGAGTAAAGTTAGCTCCTACGAGCAGTACTTC
>TRBV10-3|-|few|TRBJ2-7
CAINDGNYEQYF
TGTGCCATCAACGACGGAAACTACGAGCAGTACTTC
>TRBV5-1|-|-|TRBJ2-1
CASSDPPGLYYNEQFF
TGCGCCAGCAGCGACCCTCCGGGACTTTACTACAATGAGCAGTTCTTC
>TRBV11-2|TRBD2|few|TRBJ2-7
CASSLRLNGGTIPVGQYF
TGTGCCAGCAGCTTACGACTCAATGGAGGGACTATACCGGTCGGGCAGTACTTC
>TRBV4-2|TRBD1|few|TRBJ2-7
CASSQAGTGRLAEQYF
TGTGCCAGCAGCCAAGCCGGGACAGGGCGATTGGCCGAGCAGTACTTC
>TRBV5-1|-|few|TRBJ2-1
CASSLNRDSPFF
TGCGCCAGCAGCTTGAACAGGGATTCGCCGTTCTTC
>TRBV11-1|TRBD2|few|TRBJ2-2
CASSLRLAGAGELFF
TGTGCCAGCAGCCTACGACTAGCGGGAGCCGGGGAGCTGTTTTTT
>TRBV5-1|-|few|TRBJ2-3
CASSSGSPGDTQYF
TGCGCCAGCAGCTCGGGCTCCCCCGGAGATACGCAGTATTTT
>TRBV27|-|-|TRBJ2-2
CASSPRTNEFRELFF
TGTGCCAGCAGTCCCCGGACTAATGAGTTCAGGGAGCTGTTTTTT
>TRBV5-5|-|-|TRBJ2-7
CASSPQEDPRVGQYF
TGTGCCAGCAGTCCTCAGGAGGACCCTAGGGTGGGGCAGTACTTC
>TRBV7-2|-|few|TRBJ2-4
CASSLRIDLGHIQYF
TGTGCCAGCAGCCTTAGAATAGATTTAGGGCACATTCAGTACTTC
>TRBV7-2|TRBD1|few|TRBJ1-3
CASSPLQGAGNTIYF
TGTGCCAGCAGCCCACTACAGGGGGCAGGAAACACCATATATTTT
>TRBV7-9|-|many|TRBJ1-1
CASSLSRGDPEAFF
TGTGCCAGCAGCTTATCGAGAGGGGACCCTGAAGCTTTCTTT
>TRBV10-3|-|few|TRBJ2-3
CAIRQTKSTDTQYF
TGTGCCATCAGGCAGACAAAAAGCACAGATACGCAGTATTTT
>TRBV11-2|-|-|TRBJ2-3
CASSSDTWDTQYF
TGTGCCAGCAGCTCAGATACGTGGGATACGCAGTATTTT
>TRBV9|-|-|TRBJ1-6
CASSVAGQSTNNSPLHF
TGTGCCAGCAGCGTAGCAGGACAGTCAACAAATAATTCACCCCTCCACTTT
>TRBV29-1|-|few|TRBJ1-1
CSVVHVQPNTEAFF
TGCAGCGTTGTTCACGTACAGCCGAACACTGAAGCTTTCTTT
>TRBV2|-|few|TRBJ2-6
CASSDETTGANVLTF
TGTGCCAGCAGCGATGAAACTACTGGGGCCAACGTCCTGACTTTC
>TRBV5-1|-|-|TRBJ2-4
CASSRDLKNIQYF
TGCGCCAGCAGCCGGGACTTAAAAAACATTCAGTACTTC
>TRBV7-9|TRBD1|-|TRBJ2-2
CASSSGQYTGELFF
TGTGCCAGCAGCTCGGGACAGTACACCGGGGAGCTGTTTTTT
>TRBV12-3/TRBV12-4|-|few|TRBJ1-2
CASSFYVPGKLINYGYTF
TGTGCCAGCAGTTTTTACGTTCCGGGGAAACTAATAAACTATGGCTACACCTTC
>TRBV25-1|-|-|TRBJ2-4
CASSETSGHASKNIQYF
TGTGCCAGCAGTGAAACGTCAGGGCACGCTTCCAAAAACATTCAGTACTTC
>TRBV24-1|-|few|TRBJ2-3
CATRDGAGRTDTQYF
TGTGCCACCAGGGATGGGGCAGGGCGGACAGATACGCAGTATTTT
>TRBV5-5|-|few|TRBJ2-1
CASSLPRDSGEQFF
TGTGCCAGCAGCTTGCCCCGGGACTCGGGTGAGCAGTTCTTC
>TRBV6-2/TRBV6-3|-|-|TRBJ2-4
CASSYSRGKNIQYF
TGTGCCAGCAGTTACTCGAGGGGAAAAAACATTCAGTACTTC
>TRBV4-1|TRBD2|few|TRBJ2-3
CASSQGTGGPDTQYF
TGCGCCAGCAGCCAGGGAACGGGGGGGCCAGATACGCAGTATTTT
>TRBV20-1|-|few|TRBJ1-1
CSARDPGKEAFF
TGCAGTGCTAGAGACCCGGGAAAGGAAGCTTTCTTT
>TRBV5-1|TRBD1|-|TRBJ2-5
CASSSGQGTKETQYF
TGCGCCAGCAGCAGCGGACAGGGCACCAAAGAGACCCAGTACTTC
>TRBV5-1|-|-|TRBJ1-1
CASSFPGQNTEAFF
TGCGCCAGCAGCTTTCCGGGGCAGAACACTGAAGCTTTCTTT
>TRBV2|TRBD2|-|TRBJ2-3
CASSDGLAGRTDTQYF
TGTGCCAGCAGTGACGGGCTAGCGGGTCGGACAGATACGCAGTATTTT
>TRBV12-3/TRBV12-4|-|few|TRBJ2-1
CASSLATGYNEQFF
TGTGCCAGCAGTTTAGCCACGGGGTACAATGAGCAGTTCTTC
>TRBV7-9|-|-|TRBJ2-1
CATLGIYNEQFF
TGTGCCACCCTCGGGATCTACAATGAGCAGTTCTTC
>TRBV20-1|-|few|TRBJ1-4
CSANRGKLFF
TGCAGTGCTAACAGAGGAAAACTGTTTTTT
>TRBV3-1|TRBD2|-|TRBJ2-5
CASSQDRPSGGRRETQYF
TGTGCCAGCAGCCAAGATCGGCCTAGCGGGGGTCGACGGGAGACCCAGTACTTC
>TRBV7-9|-|few|TRBJ1-4
CASSFSTGREKLFF
TGTGCCAGCAGCTTTTCTACTGGGCGTGAAAAACTGTTTTTT
>TRBV3-1|TRBD1|few|TRBJ2-2
CASSRQGMNTGELFF
TGTGCCAGCAGCCGACAGGGCATGAACACCGGGGAGCTGTTTTTT
>TRBV28|TRBD1|-|TRBJ1-6
CASADRENSPLHF
TGTGCCAGCGCAGACAGGGAAAATTCACCCCTCCACTTT
>TRBV15|-|many|TRBJ2-4
CATSVLLDKNIQYF
TGTGCCACCAGCGTCCTATTAGACAAAAACATTCAGTACTTC
>TRBV4-2|-|-|TRBJ2-3
CASSQAGWAALSSTDTQYF
TGTGCCAGCAGCCAAGCTGGGTGGGCCGCTCTCTCCAGCACAGATACGCAGTATTTT
>TRBV5-6|TRBD1|few|TRBJ2-2
CASSLVGTGDPGELFF
TGTGCCAGCAGCTTGGTAGGGACAGGGGATCCCGGGGAGCTGTTTTTT
>TRBV29-1|-|-|TRBJ2-4
CSVGQGGVDIQYF
TGCAGCGTGGGTCAGGGAGGCGTGGACATTCAGTACTTC
>TRBV28|-|-|TRBJ1-4
CASSRRWAKATNEKLFF
TGTGCCAGCAGTAGACGGTGGGCGAAAGCAACTAATGAAAAACTGTTTTTT
>TRBV3-1|-|few|TRBJ2-2
CASSQGSSGGGPSGELFF
TGTGCCAGCAGCCAGGGCTCCTCCGGCGGGGGCCCCTCCGGGGAGCTGTTTTTT
>TRBV3-1|TRBD2|many|TRBJ2-1
CASSQSGGDEQFF
TGTGCCAGCAGCCAGTCGGGAGGCGATGAGCAGTTCTTC
>TRBV12-3/TRBV12-4|-|many|TRBJ2-2
CASNLILEGYGELFF
TGTGCCAGCAATTTAATCCTGGAAGGGTACGGGGAGCTGTTTTTT
>TRBV5-1|TRBD2|-|TRBJ2-7
CASSLGPGLAGQGPTYEQYF
TGCGCCAGCAGCTTGGGCCCGGGACTAGCGGGACAGGGCCCCACCTACGAGCAGTACTTC
>TRBV5-1|-|-|TRBJ2-7
CASSLSGTEQYF
TGCGCCAGCAGCTTGTCTGGGACCGAGCAGTACTTC
>TRBV2|-|-|TRBJ2-2
CASSDRVTGELFF
TGTGCCAGCAGTGATCGGGTGACCGGGGAGCTGTTTTTT
>TRBV7-9|-|many|TRBJ1-2
CASSSGGARNYGYTF
TGTGCCAGCAGCTCCGGGGGTGCGAGGAACTATGGCTACACCTTC
>TRBV11-1|TRBD2|few|TRBJ2-1
CASSPPGLAGGVFNNEQFF
TGTGCCAGCAGCCCGCCGGGACTAGCGGGGGGGGTTTTTAATAATGAGCAGTTCTTC
>TRBV7-9|TRBD2|few|TRBJ2-2
CASSRGLAVYTGELFF
TGTGCCAGCAGCCGGGGACTAGCGGTTTACACCGGGGAGCTGTTTTTT
>TRBV5-1|-|-|TRBJ2-5
CASSLWRDQETQYF
TGCGCCAGCAGCTTGTGGCGGGACCAAGAGACCCAGTACTTC
>TRBV12-3/TRBV12-4|-|-|TRBJ1-1
CASNRGTGNTEAFF
TGTGCCAGCAATCGGGGCACGGGGAACACTGAAGCTTTCTTT
>TRBV7-2|TRBD1|-|TRBJ2-1
CASSPSRQGNEQFF
TGTGCCAGCAGCCCCTCCCGACAGGGGAATGAGCAGTTCTTC
>TRBV14|-|few|TRBJ1-1
CASTLQRNTEAFF
TGTGCCAGCACCCTGCAACGCAACACTGAAGCTTTCTTT